The entry below describes one T cell receptor beta chain. Its target is unknown. cDNA libraries of TCR beta carried unique molecular identifiers. Each CDR3 protein gets one entry after TCRdb re-called the PCR reads with MiXCR. The repertoire has hundreds of thousands of distinct CDR3 sequences, about 53% of them found once; the top ten carry about 4.8%. This specimen belongs to a study of post-analysis software for immune sequencing data. Study overall: Included among the disease courses, which were recorded for the cohort, were relapsing-remitting, secondary progressive and progressive-relapsing multiple sclerosis. Whole-study results and caveats: Compared with controls, patients showed significantly lower normalized Chao1 diversity. Strong co-clustering by F measure was evident for samples that had been prepared in the same batch. When patients were compared with controls, about five TRBV segments were more frequent, TRBV5-6, TRBV5-1 and TRBV20-1 among them.

Germline loops: CDR1 LGHNA, CDR2 YNFKEQ. The junction had 13 bases not matched to a gene; V was cut back by 3 bases and J by 9 bases. The CDR3 is made up of 16 amino acids. Sequenced material: blood. The chain has TRBV4-2 and TRBJ2-1, with 8 bases matching TRBD2. The TCR sequence derives from a girl under 18 with multiple sclerosis. The CDR3 DNA follows: TGTGCCAGCAGCCACAGACCGGGACTAGGACGGGGTGAGCAGTTCTTC. This encodes CASSHRPGLGRGEQFF.